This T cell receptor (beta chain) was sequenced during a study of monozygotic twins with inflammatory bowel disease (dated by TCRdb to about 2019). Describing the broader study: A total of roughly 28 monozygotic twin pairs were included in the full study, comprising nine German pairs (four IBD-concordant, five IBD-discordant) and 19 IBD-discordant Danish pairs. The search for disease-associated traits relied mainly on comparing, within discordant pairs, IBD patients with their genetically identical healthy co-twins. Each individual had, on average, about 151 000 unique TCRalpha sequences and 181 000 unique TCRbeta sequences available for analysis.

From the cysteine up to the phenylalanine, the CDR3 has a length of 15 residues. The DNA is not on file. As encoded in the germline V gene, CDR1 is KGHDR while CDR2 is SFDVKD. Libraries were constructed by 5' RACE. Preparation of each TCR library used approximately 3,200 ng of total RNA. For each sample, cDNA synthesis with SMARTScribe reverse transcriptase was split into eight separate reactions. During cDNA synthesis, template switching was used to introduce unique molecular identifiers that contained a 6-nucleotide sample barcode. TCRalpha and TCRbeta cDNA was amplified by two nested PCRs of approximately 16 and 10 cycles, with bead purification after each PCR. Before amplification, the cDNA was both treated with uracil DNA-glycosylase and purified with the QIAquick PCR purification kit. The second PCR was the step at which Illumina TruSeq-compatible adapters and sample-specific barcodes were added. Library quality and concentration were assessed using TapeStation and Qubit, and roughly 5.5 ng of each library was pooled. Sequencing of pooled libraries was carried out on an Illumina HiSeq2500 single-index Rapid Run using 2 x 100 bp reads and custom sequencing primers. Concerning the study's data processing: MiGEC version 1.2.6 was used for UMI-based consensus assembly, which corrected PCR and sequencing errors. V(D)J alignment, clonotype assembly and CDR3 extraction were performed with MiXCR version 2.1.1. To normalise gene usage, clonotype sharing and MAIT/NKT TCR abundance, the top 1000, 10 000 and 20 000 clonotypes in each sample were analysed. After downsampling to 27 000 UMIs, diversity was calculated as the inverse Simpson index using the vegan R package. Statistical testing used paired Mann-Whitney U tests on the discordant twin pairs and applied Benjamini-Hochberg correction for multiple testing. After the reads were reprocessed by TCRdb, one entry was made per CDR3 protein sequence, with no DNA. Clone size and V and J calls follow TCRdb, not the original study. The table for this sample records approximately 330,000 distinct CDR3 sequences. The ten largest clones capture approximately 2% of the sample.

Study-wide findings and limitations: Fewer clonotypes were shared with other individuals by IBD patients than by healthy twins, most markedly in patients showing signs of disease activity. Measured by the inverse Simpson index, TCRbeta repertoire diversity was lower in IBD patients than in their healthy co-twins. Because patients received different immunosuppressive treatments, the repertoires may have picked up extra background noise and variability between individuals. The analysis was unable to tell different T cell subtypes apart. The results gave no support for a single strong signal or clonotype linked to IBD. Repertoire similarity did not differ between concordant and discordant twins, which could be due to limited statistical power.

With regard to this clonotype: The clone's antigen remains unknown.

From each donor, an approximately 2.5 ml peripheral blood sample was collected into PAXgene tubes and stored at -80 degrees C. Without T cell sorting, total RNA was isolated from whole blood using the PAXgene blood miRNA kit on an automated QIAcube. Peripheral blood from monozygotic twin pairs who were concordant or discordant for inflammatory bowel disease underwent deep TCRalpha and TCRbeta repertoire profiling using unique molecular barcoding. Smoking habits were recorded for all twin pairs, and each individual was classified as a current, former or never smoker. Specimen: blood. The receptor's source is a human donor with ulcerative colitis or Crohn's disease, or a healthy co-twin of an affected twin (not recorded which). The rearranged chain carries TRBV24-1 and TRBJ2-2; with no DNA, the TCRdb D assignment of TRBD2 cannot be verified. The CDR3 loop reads CATSGTSGYTGELFF.